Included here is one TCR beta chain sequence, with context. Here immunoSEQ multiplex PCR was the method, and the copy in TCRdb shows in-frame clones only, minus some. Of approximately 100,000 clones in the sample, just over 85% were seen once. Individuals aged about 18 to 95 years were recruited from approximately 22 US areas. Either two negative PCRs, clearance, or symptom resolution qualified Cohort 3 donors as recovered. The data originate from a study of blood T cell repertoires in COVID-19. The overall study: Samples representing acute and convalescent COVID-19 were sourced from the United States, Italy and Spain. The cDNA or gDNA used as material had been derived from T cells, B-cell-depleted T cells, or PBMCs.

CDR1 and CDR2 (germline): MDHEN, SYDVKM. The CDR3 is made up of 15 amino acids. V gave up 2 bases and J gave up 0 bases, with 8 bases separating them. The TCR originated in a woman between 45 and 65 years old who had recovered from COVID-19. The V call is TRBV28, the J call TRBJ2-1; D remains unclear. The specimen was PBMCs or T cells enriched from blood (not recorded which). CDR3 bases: TGTGCCAGCAGTTTAGGGCCCCTCTCCTACAATGAGCAGTTCTTC. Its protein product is CASSLGPLSYNEQFF.